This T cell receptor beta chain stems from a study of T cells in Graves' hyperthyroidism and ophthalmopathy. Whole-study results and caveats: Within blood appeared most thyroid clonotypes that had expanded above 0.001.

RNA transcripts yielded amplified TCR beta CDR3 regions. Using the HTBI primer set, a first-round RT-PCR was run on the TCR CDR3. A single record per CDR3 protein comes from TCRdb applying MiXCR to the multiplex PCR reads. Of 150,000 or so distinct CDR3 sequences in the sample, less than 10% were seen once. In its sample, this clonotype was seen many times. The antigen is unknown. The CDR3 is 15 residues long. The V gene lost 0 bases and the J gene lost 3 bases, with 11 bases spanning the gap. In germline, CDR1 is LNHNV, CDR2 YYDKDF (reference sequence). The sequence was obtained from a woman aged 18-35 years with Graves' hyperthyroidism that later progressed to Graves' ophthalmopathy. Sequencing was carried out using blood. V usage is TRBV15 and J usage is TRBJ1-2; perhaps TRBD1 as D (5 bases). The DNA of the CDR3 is TGTGCCACCAGCAGAGATAGGGGCAGGGACTATGGCTACACCTTC. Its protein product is CATSRDRGRDYGYTF.